The T cell receptor (beta chain) under discussion was sequenced for a study of blood T cell repertoires in COVID-19. About the research overall: The cDNA or gDNA used as material had been derived from T cells, B-cell-depleted T cells, or PBMCs.

Trimming cost V 3 bases and J 4 bases; bases outside gene matches: 9. The CDR3 extends over 15 amino acids. Germline loops: CDR1 SGHVS, CDR2 FNYEAQ. In the study's own analysis: Reference gene primer amplification yielded estimated nucleated cell counts. The method was immunoSEQ multiplex PCR; TCRdb's version includes in-frame clones alone and lacks a portion of them. The D gene and trimming were derived from the DNA, and the V and J assignments and clone size from that table. Among about 380,000 clones listed, 70% to 85% were seen once. The source is a human donor with acute or convalescent COVID-19. The donor label of this sample is uncertain. The chain links TRBV7-6 to TRBJ2-7, with 7 positions matching TRBD1. Sequencing was carried out using peripheral blood. CDR3 nucleotide sequence: TGTGCCAGCAGCTTGGCCGGGACAGAGATTTACGAGCAGTACTTC. Translated, it gives CASSLAGTEIYEQYF.